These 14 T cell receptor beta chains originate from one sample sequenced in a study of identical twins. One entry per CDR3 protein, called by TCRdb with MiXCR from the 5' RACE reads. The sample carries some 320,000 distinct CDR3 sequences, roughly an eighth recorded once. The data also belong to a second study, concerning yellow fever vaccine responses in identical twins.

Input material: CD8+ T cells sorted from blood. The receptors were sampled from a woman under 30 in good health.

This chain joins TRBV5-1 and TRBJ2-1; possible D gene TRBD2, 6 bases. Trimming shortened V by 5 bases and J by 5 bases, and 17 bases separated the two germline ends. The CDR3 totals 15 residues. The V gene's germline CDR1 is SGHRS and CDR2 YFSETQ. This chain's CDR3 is CASRPPGGTDNEQFF. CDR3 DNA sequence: TGCGCCAGCAGACCACCGGGCGGGACTGACAATGAGCAGTTCTTC.

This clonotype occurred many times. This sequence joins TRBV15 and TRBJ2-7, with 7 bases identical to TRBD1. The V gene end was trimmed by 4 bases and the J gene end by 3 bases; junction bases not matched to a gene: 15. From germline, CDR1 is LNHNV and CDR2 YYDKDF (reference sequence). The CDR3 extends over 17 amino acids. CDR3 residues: CATSNTHTGTVNYEQYF. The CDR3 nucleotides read TGTGCCACCAGCAACACTCACACCGGGACAGTCAACTACGAGCAGTACTTC.

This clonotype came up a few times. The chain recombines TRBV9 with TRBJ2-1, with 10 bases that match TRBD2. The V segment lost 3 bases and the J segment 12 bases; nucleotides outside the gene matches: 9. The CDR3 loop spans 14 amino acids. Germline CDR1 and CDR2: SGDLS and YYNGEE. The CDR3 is CASSGSSGSEWQFF. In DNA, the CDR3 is TGTGCCAGCAGCGGGTCTAGCGGGAGTGAATGGCAGTTCTTC. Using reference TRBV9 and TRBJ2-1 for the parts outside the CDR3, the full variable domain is DSGVTQTPKHLITATGQRVTLRCSPRSGDLSVYWYQQSLDQGLQFLIQYYNGEERAKGNILERFSAQQFPDLHSELNLSSLELGDSALYFCASSGSSGSEWQFFGPGTRLTVL.

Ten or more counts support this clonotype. The CDR3 protein is CASEKTTGGRADTQYF. In DNA form, the CDR3 reads TGCGCCAGCGAAAAAACTACAGGGGGCCGGGCAGATACGCAGTATTTT. The chain employs TRBV5-1 and TRBJ2-3, with 9 bases fitting TRBD1. The CDR3 is made up of 16 amino acids. CDR1 is SGHRS and CDR2 is YFSETQ in the germline V gene. V shed 7 bases, J shed 4 bases, and the junction held 13 bases outside the gene matches.

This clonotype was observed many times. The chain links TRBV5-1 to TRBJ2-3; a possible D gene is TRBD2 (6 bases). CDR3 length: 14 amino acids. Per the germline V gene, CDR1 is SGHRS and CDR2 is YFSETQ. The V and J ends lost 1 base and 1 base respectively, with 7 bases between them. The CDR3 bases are TGCGCCAGCAGCTTGTGGGGGGGCACAGATACGCAGTATTTT. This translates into CASSLWGGTDTQYF.

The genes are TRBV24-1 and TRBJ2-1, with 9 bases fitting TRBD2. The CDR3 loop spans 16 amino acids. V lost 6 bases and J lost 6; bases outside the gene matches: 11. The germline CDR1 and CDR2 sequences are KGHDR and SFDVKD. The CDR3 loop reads CATSRVPGLAFNEQFF. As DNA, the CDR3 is TGTGCCACCAGTCGGGTACCGGGACTAGCTTTCAATGAGCAGTTCTTC.

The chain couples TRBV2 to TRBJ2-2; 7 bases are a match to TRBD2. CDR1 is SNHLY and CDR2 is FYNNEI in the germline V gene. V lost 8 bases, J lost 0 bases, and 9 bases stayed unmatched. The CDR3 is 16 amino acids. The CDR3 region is CASQTSRYANTGELFF. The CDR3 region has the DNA TGTGCCAGCCAGACTAGCCGGTACGCGAACACCGGGGAGCTGTTTTTT.

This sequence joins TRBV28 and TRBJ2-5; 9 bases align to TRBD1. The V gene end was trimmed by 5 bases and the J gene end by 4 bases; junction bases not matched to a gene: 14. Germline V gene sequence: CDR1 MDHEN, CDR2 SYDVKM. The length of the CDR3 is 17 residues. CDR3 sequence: CASSSYRGPYLAETQYF. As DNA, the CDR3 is TGTGCCAGCAGTAGTTACAGGGGGCCGTATTTAGCAGAGACCCAGTACTTC.

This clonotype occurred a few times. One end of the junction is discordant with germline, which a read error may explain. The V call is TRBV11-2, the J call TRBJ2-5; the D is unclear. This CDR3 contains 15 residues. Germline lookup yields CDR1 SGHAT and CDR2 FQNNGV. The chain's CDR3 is CASSLDRKSQEAQYF. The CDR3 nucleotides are TGTGCCAGCAGCTTAGATAGGAAGTCCCAAGAGGCCCAGTACTTC.

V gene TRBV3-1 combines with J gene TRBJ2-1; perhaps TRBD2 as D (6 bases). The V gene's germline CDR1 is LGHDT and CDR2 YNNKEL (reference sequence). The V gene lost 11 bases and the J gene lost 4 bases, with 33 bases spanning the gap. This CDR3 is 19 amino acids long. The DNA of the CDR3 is TGTGCCTCCAGCCCGCTTGTCCCTTGGAGACGGGGGACTTACAATGAGCAGTTCTTC. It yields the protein CASSPLVPWRRGTYNEQFF.

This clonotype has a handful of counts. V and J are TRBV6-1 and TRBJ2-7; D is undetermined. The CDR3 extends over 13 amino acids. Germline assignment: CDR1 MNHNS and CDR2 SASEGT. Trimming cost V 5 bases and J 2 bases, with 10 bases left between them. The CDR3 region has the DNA TGTGCCAGCAGTAAAGGTGAGACCTACGAGCAGTACGTC. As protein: CASSKGETYEQYV.

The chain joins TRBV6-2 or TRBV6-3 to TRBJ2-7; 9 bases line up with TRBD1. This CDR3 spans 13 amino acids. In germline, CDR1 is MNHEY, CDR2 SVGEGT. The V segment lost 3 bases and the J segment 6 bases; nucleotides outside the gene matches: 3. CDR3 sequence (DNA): TGTGCCAGCAGTTATACAGGGGGCTCCGAGCAGTACTTC. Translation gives CASSYTGGSEQYF.

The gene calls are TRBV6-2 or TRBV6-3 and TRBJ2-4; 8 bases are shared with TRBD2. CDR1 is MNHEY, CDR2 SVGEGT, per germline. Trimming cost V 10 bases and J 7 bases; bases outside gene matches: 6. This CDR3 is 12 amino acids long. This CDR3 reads CATGGGSNIQYF. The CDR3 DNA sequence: TGTGCCACAGGCGGGGGGTCGAACATTCAGTACTTC.

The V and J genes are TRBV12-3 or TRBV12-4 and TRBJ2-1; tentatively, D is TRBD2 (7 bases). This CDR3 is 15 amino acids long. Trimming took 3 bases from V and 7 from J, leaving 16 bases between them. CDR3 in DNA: TGTGCCAGCAGTTTGGGGGGGCTATCTGGGAATGAGCAGTTCTTC. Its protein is CASSLGGLSGNEQFF.